One and the same sample provided the 22 T cell receptor beta chains below, sequenced in a study of glioma-infiltrating T cells. The iRepertoire nested amplicon-rescue multiplex PCR amplified TCR alpha and beta CDR3s from RNA. TCRdb fed the multiplex PCR reads into MiXCR, producing one record per CDR3 protein. The repertoire holds fewer than 110,000 distinct CDR3 sequences, around 28% seen once, with about 40% in the top ten. The sequenced sample consisted of glioma tissue, nonneoplastic brain tissue, or PBMCs (not recorded which). The receptors shown here come from a human donor with low-grade glioma or glioblastoma, undergoing nonglioma brain surgery, or in good health (not recorded which).

The V and J genes are TRBV7-9 and TRBJ2-7, with D perhaps assigned TRBD1 or TRBD2 (5 bases each). Germline V gene lookup returns CDR1 SEHNR and CDR2 FQNEAQ (reference sequence). V was cut by 5 bases and J by 6 bases, with 14 bases left in between. There are 13 residues in the CDR3. CDR3 nucleotides: TGTGCCAGCAGCCTCAAATCCGGGGCCGAGCAGTACTTC. This encodes CASSLKSGAEQYF.

Concerning this clonotype: A single base separates this from a much larger clone, so it may be a read error. The CDR3 reads CASSRKISGMNTEAFF. The CDR3 nucleotides read TGCGCCAGCAGCCGCAAGATCAGTGGGATGAACACTGAAGCTTTCTTT. The V call is TRBV4-1, the J call TRBJ1-1; no clear D gene. Germline V gene data show CDR1 as MGHRA and CDR2 as YSYEKL. The CDR3 has 16 residues. With 4 bases removed from V and 0 bases from J, the gap between germline ends came to 15 bases.

J is TRBJ1-5 and V is TRBV10-2; no reliable D call. V was shortened by 0 bases and J by 1 base, with 4 bases between the two germline ends. This CDR3 has 14 amino acids. The germline CDR1 and CDR2 sequences are WSHSY and SAAADI. The CDR3 reads CASSESISNQPQHF. CDR3 nucleotide sequence: TGCGCCAGCAGTGAGTCGATCAGCAATCAGCCCCAGCATTTT.

About this clonotype itself: One base away lies a much larger clone, so this may be a sequencing read error. The CDR3 carries no conserved terminal phenylalanine or tryptophan, so it likely arises from a read error. The rearrangement joins TRBV6-1 to TRBJ2-7, with D possibly being TRBD1 or TRBD2 (5 bases each). The germline V gene has CDR1 MNHNS and CDR2 SASEGT. The V end lost 7 bases, the J end lost 0 bases, and 10 bases lay between the germline ends. CDR3 length: 13 residues. CDR3 nucleotides: TGTGCCAGCACCGGGGCAGTCTCCTACGAGCAGTACTCC. As protein: CASTGAVSYEQYS.

This clonotype was recorded at least ten times. The chain has TRBV20-1 and TRBJ1-2; 8 bases are a match to TRBD1. CDR1 is DFQATT and CDR2 is SNEGSKA in the germline V gene (reference sequence). This CDR3 contains 12 residues. With V trimmed by 4 bases and J by 4 bases, 2 bases remained unmatched. This CDR3 is CSATDRGYGYTF. Written as DNA, the CDR3 is TGCAGTGCTACTGACAGGGGCTATGGCTACACCTTC.

Regarding this clonotype: A clone one base away is much larger, so this may be a read error. The rearrangement uses TRBV27 and TRBJ1-2; 9 bases match TRBD1. Per the germline V gene, CDR1 is MNHEY and CDR2 is SMNVEV (reference sequence). CDR3 length: 16 residues. The CDR3: CAGSFRGTGLTDGYTF. The CDR3 nucleotides are TGTGCCGGCAGTTTCCGTGGGACAGGGTTAACGGATGGCTACACCTTC.

This clonotype showed up many times. This chain uses TRBV12-3 or TRBV12-4 with TRBJ1-5, with unresolved D. This CDR3 is 13 amino acids long. V was shortened by 6 bases and J by 9 bases, with 15 bases between the two germline ends. The chain's CDR3 is CASSPTSDGPQHF. The CDR3 nucleotides are TGTGCCAGCAGCCCTACAAGTGACGGGCCCCAGCATTTT.

This clonotype was detected only a few times. The chain employs TRBV30 and TRBJ1-3; maybe TRBD1 (6 bases). Deletions cut 5 bases from V and 2 bases from J, with 13 bases between. Germline loops: CDR1 GTSNPN, CDR2 SVGIG (reference sequence). The CDR3 sequence is 14 residues long. The CDR3 is CAWGKKGAGNTIYF. CDR3 DNA: TGTGCCTGGGGCAAAAAGGGGGCTGGAAACACCATATATTTT.

Of note for this clonotype: It may be a read error: a sequence one base away is much more abundant. J is TRBJ1-2 and V is TRBV7-2; tentative D call: TRBD1 (6 bases). Germline V gene data show CDR1 as SGHTA and CDR2 as FQGNSA. The CDR3 loop spans 15 amino acids. CDR3: CVSSLGEGEAYGYTF. The CDR3 DNA follows: TGTGTCAGCAGCTTAGGAGAGGGGGAGGCCTATGGCTACACCTTC.

This clonotype has a count of ten or more. The rearrangement uses TRBV20-1 and TRBJ2-3, with D unclear. In germline, CDR1 is DFQATT, CDR2 SNEGSKA (reference sequence). This CDR3 comprises 13 residues. The V end lost 3 bases, the J end lost 2 bases, and 9 bases lay between the germline ends. The DNA for the CDR3 is TGCAGTGCTAGCGGCAAGTTCACAGATACGCAGTATTTT. Its protein product is CSASGKFTDTQYF.

This clonotype has at least ten counts. The rearrangement uses TRBV6-2 or TRBV6-3 and TRBJ1-5; D is perhaps TRBD1 (6 bases). The CDR3 length is 12 residues. The ends were cut back, 4 bases at V and 9 bases at J, with 10 bases in the middle. From germline, CDR1 is MNHEY and CDR2 SVGEGT. CDR3 in amino acids: CASSWGPGPQHF. The CDR3, as DNA: TGTGCCAGCAGTTGGGGGCCGGGGCCCCAGCATTTT.

This clonotype was detected ten times or more. The V call is TRBV19, the J call TRBJ2-1, with D unresolved. The germline V gene encodes CDR1 LNHDA and CDR2 SQIVND (reference sequence). This CDR3 region has 13 residues. With 8 bases removed from V and 0 bases from J, the gap between germline ends came to 8 bases. This chain's CDR3 is CASVSSSYNEQFF. The CDR3 DNA follows: TGTGCCAGTGTCAGTAGCTCCTACAATGAGCAGTTCTTC. Looking up the rest from reference TRBV19 and TRBJ2-1 gives the full variable domain: DGGITQSPKYLFRKEGQNVTLSCEQNLNHDAMYWYRQDPGQGLRLIYYSQIVNDFQKGDIAEGYSVSREKKESFPLTVTSAQKNPTAFYLCASVSSSYNEQFFGPGTRLTVL.

This clonotype came up many times. V usage is TRBV3-1 and J usage is TRBJ2-3; the D gene is possibly TRBD2 (5 bases). The CDR3 is 12 residues long. Germline V gives CDR1 LGHDT, CDR2 YNNKEL (reference sequence). With 3 bases removed from V and 6 bases from J, the gap between germline ends came to 7 bases. The CDR3 DNA reads as TGTGCCAGCAGCCAGGGAGAGGATACGCAGTATTTT. Translated: CASSQGEDTQYF.

This clonotype was detected many times. The chain couples TRBV7-2 to TRBJ1-1; 10 nucleotides align to TRBD1. With 6 bases clipped from V and 7 bases from J, the junction kept 8 bases outside the gene matches. The CDR3 consists of 14 residues. Germline-derived CDR1 and CDR2 are SGHTA and FQGNSA. The CDR3 loop reads CASRSGTGADEAFF. In nucleotides, the CDR3 is TGTGCCAGCAGGTCCGGGACAGGGGCCGATGAAGCTTTCTTT.

As for this clonotype: This may arise from a read error, as a much more abundant clone is one base away. The chain combines TRBV15 with TRBJ2-1; D gene unclear. Germline CDR1 LNHNV, CDR2 YYDKDF (reference sequence). The CDR3 sequence is 13 residues long. The CDR3 region has the DNA TGTGCCGCCAGCAGAGATCTGGGCAATGAGCAGTTCTTC. It translates to CAASRDLGNEQFF. Combining the CDR3 with reference TRBV15 and TRBJ2-1 gives the whole variable domain DAMVIQNPRYQVTQFGKPVTLSCSQTLNHNVMYWYQQKSSQAPKLLFHYYDKDFNNEADTPDNFQSRRPNTSFCFLDIRSPGLGDTAMYLCAASRDLGNEQFFGPGTRLTVL.

On this clonotype: Given a much more abundant clone one base away, this may be a read error. The chain joins TRBV7-9 to TRBJ2-1; D perhaps matches TRBD1 (5 bases). In germline, CDR1 is SEHNR, CDR2 FQNEAQ (reference sequence). Between the trimmed V and J ends, which lost 6 bases and 5 bases, there was a span of 14 bases. The CDR3 consists of 14 residues. CDR3: CASRYWTLNNEQFF. Here the CDR3 DNA reads TGTGCCAGCAGATACTGGACACTGAACAATGAGCAGTTCTTC.

At least ten counts were recorded for this clonotype. The chain couples TRBV7-2 to TRBJ2-1; D is possibly TRBD1 (5 bases). Germline V lookup: CDR1 SGHTA, CDR2 FQGNSA. V was clipped by 4 bases and J by 4 bases, with 8 bases between them. CDR3 size: 13 residues. The DNA of the CDR3 is TGTGCCAGCAGCTGGGGCACTTACAATGAGCAGTTCTTC. It yields the protein CASSWGTYNEQFF.

In this sample, this clonotype turned up many times. The chain is built from TRBV7-9 and TRBJ2-3, with D unclear. The CDR3 has 16 amino acids. Germline lookup yields CDR1 SEHNR and CDR2 FQNEAQ (reference sequence). The V end was cut by 1 base, the J end by 1 base, with 12 bases between. Here the CDR3 reads CASSLGRLAGTDTQYF. CDR3 DNA: TGTGCCAGCAGCTTAGGCCGACTTGCCGGCACAGATACGCAGTATTTT.

This clonotype occurred many times. The rearrangement joins TRBV7-2 to TRBJ2-3, with D unresolved. The CDR3 is made up of 13 amino acids. Germline CDR1 and CDR2: SGHTA and FQGNSA. Trimming removed 5 bases at V and 2 bases at J, with 8 bases between. The CDR3 reads CASSGMVTDTQYF. CDR3 DNA sequence: TGTGCCAGCAGCGGTATGGTCACAGATACGCAGTATTTT.

This clonotype was detected a few times. The rearrangement links TRBV29-1 to TRBJ2-2, with 7 bases identical to TRBD1. CDR1 and CDR2 from the germline V gene are SQVTM and ANQGSEA. This CDR3 has 12 residues. The V segment lost 7 bases and the J segment 8 bases; nucleotides outside the gene matches: 7. This CDR3 reads CSARQGEGELFF. CDR3 in DNA: TGCAGCGCCCGTCAGGGGGAGGGGGAGCTGTTTTTT.

The V call is TRBV4-3, the J call TRBJ2-7; TRBD2 might be the D (6 bases). The V end lost 4 bases, the J end lost 0 bases, and 10 bases lay between the germline ends. The CDR3 is 14 amino acids. Germline CDR1 and CDR2: LGHNA and YSLEER. In DNA, the CDR3 is TGCGCCAGCAGCCCGGGACTCCTCTCCTACGAGCAGTACTTC. Its translation: CASSPGLLSYEQYF.

There are many counts of this clonotype. The gene calls are TRBV2 and TRBJ2-7; the D is unclear. Germline values: CDR1 SNHLY, CDR2 FYNNEI. Trimming stripped 9 bases from V and 0 bases from J, with 12 bases between. CDR3 length: 13 amino acids. CDR3 amino acids: CARRGASSYEQYF. DNA of the CDR3: TGTGCCAGAAGAGGTGCGAGCTCCTACGAGCAGTACTTC.